These 25 T cell receptor beta chains originate from one sample sequenced in a study of blood T cells in healthy people across ages. A second PCR, run for roughly 7 to 11 cycles, used a sample-barcoded 5' primer plus a J-beta primer mix. TCRdb redid the calling of the 5' RACE reads with MiXCR, one entry per CDR3 protein. The sample shows 1.5 million to 2 million distinct CDR3 sequences, roughly 32% of them seen only once. The sample was blood. The receptors were gathered from a woman aged 25 to 39 in good health.

This clonotype was picked up a small number of times. CDR3 loop: CASSAKDTQYF. CDR3 coding DNA: TGTGCCAGCAGTGCGAAGGATACGCAGTATTTT. This chain links TRBV2 with TRBJ2-3; no reliable D call. Germline V gene data show CDR1 as SNHLY and CDR2 as FYNNEI. V lost 4 bases, J lost 6 bases, and 5 bases lay in between. CDR3 length: 11 amino acids.

The V call is TRBV5-1, the J call TRBJ2-1; a possible D gene is TRBD2 (5 bases). V lost 4 bases and J 0 bases, leaving 17 bases between the germline ends. The CDR3 has 17 residues. Per the germline V gene, CDR1 is SGHRS and CDR2 is YFSETQ. The CDR3 sequence is CASSPGGVRSSYNEQFF. Here the CDR3 DNA reads TGCGCCAGCAGCCCCGGAGGCGTACGTAGCTCCTACAATGAGCAGTTCTTC.

This clonotype was seen only once. This chain uses TRBV3-1 with TRBJ2-5; 7 positions agree with TRBD2. V trimming: 2 bases; J trimming: 2 bases; junction bases outside the gene matches: 14. In germline, CDR1 is LGHDT, CDR2 YNNKEL (reference sequence). This CDR3 contains 18 residues. The CDR3 loop reads CASSQLLAEPLLQETQYF. Here the CDR3 DNA reads TGTGCCAGCAGCCAACTTCTAGCGGAGCCGCTACTACAAGAGACCCAGTACTTC.

The chain joins TRBV21-1 to TRBJ2-6; the DNA was not compared with TRBD2, the D call given in the table. TRBV21-1 is marked as a pseudogene. The CDR3 has 23 amino acids. CDR3 nucleotides: TGTGCCAGCAGCAAAAAGGCGTTCGTGATGAGGGTGGTAGGTTGCTCTGGGGCCAACGTCCTGACTTTC. Translated: CASSKKAFVMRVVGCSGANVLTF.

The chain couples TRBV2 to TRBJ1-2; D is unclear. The CDR3 totals 13 residues. V gave up 6 bases and J gave up 4 bases, with 12 bases separating them. Germline values: CDR1 SNHLY, CDR2 FYNNEI. The CDR3 reads CASSPIASYGYTF. In nucleotides, the CDR3 is TGTGCCAGCAGCCCTATCGCTAGCTATGGCTACACCTTC.

The chain combines TRBV2 with TRBJ1-2; 7 bases are shared with TRBD1. V lost 3 bases, J lost 2 bases, and 9 bases stayed unmatched. The CDR3 runs to 16 residues. Germline V gene sequence: CDR1 SNHLY, CDR2 FYNNEI. The CDR3 DNA sequence: TGTGCCAGCAGTGATTTAAGGGGGCGAGGAAACTATGGCTACACCTTC. Translation: CASSDLRGRGNYGYTF.

This chain uses TRBV5-4 with TRBJ2-6; weak D call: TRBD2 (5 bases). V lost 4 bases and J lost 0, with 11 bases in between. CDR1 is SGHNT, CDR2 YYREEE, per germline (reference sequence). This CDR3 is built from 16 residues. This chain's CDR3 is CASSDRRDSGANVLTF. The CDR3 DNA sequence: TGTGCCAGCAGCGATCGACGGGACTCTGGGGCCAACGTCCTGACTTTC.

This clonotype was observed a few times. The gene calls are TRBV6-1 and TRBJ1-2, with TRBD1 matching over 7 bases. CDR1 MNHNS and CDR2 SASEGT come from the germline V gene. This CDR3 region has 13 residues. With V trimmed by 6 bases and J by 5 bases, 6 bases remained unmatched. The CDR3 protein is CASRVQGPYGYTF. CDR3 coding DNA: TGTGCCAGCAGGGTACAGGGGCCTTATGGCTACACCTTC.

This clonotype was counted only a few times. The rearrangement uses TRBV5-1 and TRBJ2-7; D unclear. Germline V lookup: CDR1 SGHRS, CDR2 YFSETQ. V lost 2 bases and J 0 bases, leaving 18 bases between the germline ends. The length of the CDR3 is 17 residues. The CDR3 DNA sequence: TGCGCCAGCAGCTTCATCCGGGTGAGCGAAACCTCCTACGAGCAGTACTTC. Its protein is CASSFIRVSETSYEQYF.

This clonotype was found many times. This rearrangement joins TRBV29-1 to TRBJ2-7, with TRBD2 identical over 7 bases. The junction had 4 bases not matched to a gene; V was cut back by 2 bases and J by 6 bases. Germline V CDR1 and CDR2: SQVTM, ANQGSEA. The CDR3 runs 12 residues. The CDR3 region is CSVELSGGEQYF. The CDR3 DNA sequence: TGCAGCGTTGAACTTTCGGGGGGCGAGCAGTACTTC.

The J gene is TRBJ1-2, the V gene TRBV6-6; TRBD1 might be the D (6 bases). CDR3 size: 13 residues. Trimming left V 8 bases short and J 8 bases short, with 18 bases between. Germline loops: CDR1 MNHNY, CDR2 SVGAGI (reference sequence). CDR3 sequence: CASEGQRRVGYTF. In DNA form, the CDR3 reads TGTGCCAGCGAAGGACAGAGAAGGGTAGGCTACACCTTC.

Only a few counts were recorded for this clonotype. This sequence joins TRBV5-1 and TRBJ1-2; 10 nucleotides line up with TRBD1. CDR3 size: 14 residues. Germline loops: CDR1 SGHRS, CDR2 YFSETQ. The ends lost 4 bases at V and 6 bases at J; junction bases unmatched: 6. The CDR3 here is CASSTTGTGDGYTF. The CDR3 nucleotides read TGCGCCAGCAGCACTACCGGGACAGGGGATGGCTACACCTTC.

In its sample, this clonotype was seen a few times. The chain couples TRBV6-4 to TRBJ2-1; 7 bases line up with TRBD1. The germline V gene has CDR1 MRHNA and CDR2 SNTAGT. Trimming took 4 bases from V and 5 from J; bases not matched to a gene: 5. This CDR3 has 14 amino acids. CDR3 protein: CASSGTGLDNEQFF. Written as DNA, the CDR3 is TGTGCCAGCAGTGGGACAGGTTTAGACAATGAGCAGTTCTTC.

The sample holds a few counts of this clonotype. This sequence joins TRBV5-1 and TRBJ2-7, with D possibly TRBD1 on 5 matching bases. Trimming cost V 3 bases and J 10 bases, with 23 bases left between them. CDR3 length: 15 amino acids. Germline lookup yields CDR1 SGHRS and CDR2 YFSETQ. This CDR3 reads CASSSSGRAREIQYF. CDR3 coding DNA: TGCGCCAGCAGCTCCTCAGGGCGAGCCCGAGAGATCCAGTACTTC.

This clonotype was found once. The CDR3 is CASRTEATNEKLFF. CDR3 coding DNA: TGTGCCAGCAGGACAGAGGCAACTAATGAAAAACTGTTTTTT. This chain uses TRBV6-1 with TRBJ1-4, with a possible D match to TRBD1 (5 bases). Trimming stripped 6 bases from V and 0 bases from J, with 8 bases between. Germline V gene lookup returns CDR1 MNHNS and CDR2 SASEGT. CDR3 size: 14 residues.

CDR3 region: CASSLTLGGGNTGELFF. The CDR3 coding sequence is TGTGCCAGCAGTCTTACCCTGGGTGGGGGAAACACCGGGGAGCTGTTTTTT. The chain has TRBV2 and TRBJ2-2; D is tentatively TRBD1 or TRBD2 (5 bases each). This CDR3 region has 17 residues. CDR1 SNHLY and CDR2 FYNNEI come from the germline V gene. V lost 5 bases to trimming and J lost 2 bases, with 18 bases between them.

This clonotype was seen a handful of times. The V gene is TRBV27, the J gene TRBJ1-5; maybe TRBD1 (6 bases). This CDR3 is built from 14 residues. V was pared by 3 bases and J by 6 bases, with 12 bases between. Germline loops: CDR1 MNHEY, CDR2 SMNVEV (reference sequence). The CDR3 here is CASSFFWGAQPQHF. In DNA, the CDR3 is TGTGCCAGCAGTTTTTTTTGGGGGGCTCAGCCCCAGCATTTT.

V and J are TRBV11-2 and TRBJ1-1; 9 bases fit TRBD1. J gave up 6 bases and V 2 bases, and 7 bases lay outside the gene matches. Germline CDR1 reads SGHAT; CDR2 reads FQNNGV. There are 15 residues in the CDR3. CDR3 DNA: TGTGCCAGCAGCTTAAGCGGACAGGGGATAGCTGAAGCTTTCTTT. It codes for CASSLSGQGIAEAFF.

The chain joins TRBV20-1 to TRBJ1-1; TRBD1 is a possible D gene (5 bases). The CDR3 runs to 13 residues. Per germline, CDR1 DFQATT and CDR2 SNEGSKA (reference sequence). V dropped 6 bases and J dropped 1 base, with 12 bases sitting between them. CDR3 sequence reads: CSAPTRGNTEAFF. CDR3 bases: TGCAGTGCCCCTACGAGGGGGAACACTGAAGCTTTCTTT.

This chain joins TRBV7-3 and TRBJ2-3, with D perhaps TRBD2 (6 bases). The germline V and J ends were trimmed by 4 bases and 3 bases, with 11 bases remaining between them. CDR1 is SGHTA, CDR2 FQGTGA, per germline. The CDR3 consists of 14 residues. This chain's CDR3 is CASSWGLFTDTQYF. In DNA, the CDR3 is TGTGCCAGCAGCTGGGGACTTTTTACAGATACGCAGTATTTT. The full variable domain, rest sourced from reference TRBV7-3 and TRBJ2-3, is GAGVSQTPSNKVTEKGKYVELRCDPISGHTALYWYRQSLGQGPEFLIYFQGTGAADDSGLPNDRFFAVRPEGSVSTLKIQRTERGDSAVYLCASSWGLFTDTQYFGPGTRLTVL.

This clonotype was found a few times. This chain uses TRBV6-2 or TRBV6-3 with TRBJ2-7; weak D call: TRBD2 (6 bases). The CDR3 runs 14 residues. V lost 2 bases, J lost 5 bases, and 13 bases lay in between. Germline V gives CDR1 MNHEY, CDR2 SVGEGT. The CDR3 region is CASSYGGLQDEQYF. Here the CDR3 DNA reads TGTGCCAGCAGTTACGGGGGACTTCAAGACGAGCAGTACTTC.

This chain connects TRBV7-9 to TRBJ1-2; weak D call: TRBD1 (6 bases). The germline CDR1 and CDR2 sequences are SEHNR and FQNEAQ (reference sequence). The ends were cut back, 0 bases at V and 4 bases at J, with 15 bases in the middle. The CDR3 runs 16 residues. CDR3 sequence reads: CASSLAPRQVFYGYTF. The CDR3 DNA follows: TGTGCCAGCAGCTTAGCGCCGCGACAGGTTTTCTATGGCTACACCTTC.

This clonotype was recorded a few times. The CDR3 is CASSPSANTQYF. Here the CDR3 DNA reads TGTGCCAGCTCACCCTCGGCGAATACGCAGTATTTT. The chain links TRBV18 to TRBJ2-3; D is unclear. The CDR3 sequence is 12 residues long. Germline V lookup: CDR1 KGHSH, CDR2 LQKENI. Between the trimmed V and J ends, which lost 3 bases and 7 bases, there was a span of 8 bases.

This clonotype was counted between two and nine times. This rearrangement joins TRBV20-1 to TRBJ1-4; D gene uncertain. The V gene's germline CDR1 is DFQATT and CDR2 SNEGSKA (reference sequence). The CDR3 sequence is 15 residues long. Between the trimmed V and J ends, which lost 0 bases and 8 bases, there was a span of 16 bases. Here the CDR3 reads CSARDLSGWGEKLFF. The CDR3, as DNA: TGCAGTGCTAGAGATCTTTCCGGGTGGGGAGAAAAACTGTTTTTT.

The chain combines TRBV20-1 with TRBJ2-1, with 7 bases identical to TRBD2. The CDR3 is 13 amino acids. Germline loops: CDR1 DFQATT, CDR2 SNEGSKA (reference sequence). The ends lost 8 bases at V and 7 bases at J; junction bases unmatched: 11. The CDR3 DNA reads TGCAGTAAAGCCGGGACTAAGGTAAATGAGCAGTTCTTC. Its translation is CSKAGTKVNEQFF.